This T cell receptor beta chain is from a study of T cells in Graves' hyperthyroidism and ophthalmopathy. Overall study results and limits: A model using 13 V-J features told ophthalmopathy apart from stable hyperthyroidism.

Amplified TCR beta CDR3 regions came from RNA transcripts. First-round RT-PCR of the TCR CDR3 relied on the HTBI primer set. TCRdb independently ran MiXCR on the multiplex PCR reads; one entry per CDR3 protein. The data show around 290,000 distinct CDR3 sequences, about an eighth seen once. In making diagnoses, clinical symptoms, serum thyroxine and TRAb, thyroid ultrasound and orbital computed tomography were all used. The germline gives CDR1 LNHDA, CDR2 SQIVND (reference sequence). The CDR3 length is 12 residues. As to this clonotype: Its matching antigen is unknown. A much larger clone lies one base from this, so it may be a read error.

This clonotype was sampled from a woman in her thirties with Graves' hyperthyroidism that later progressed to Graves' ophthalmopathy. The J gene is TRBJ2-1, the V gene TRBV19; D unclear. The sample taken for sequencing was blood. Written as DNA, the CDR3 is TGTGCCAGTAGTATAGGCAACAATGAGCAGTCCTTC. The encoded protein is CASSIGNNEQSF.